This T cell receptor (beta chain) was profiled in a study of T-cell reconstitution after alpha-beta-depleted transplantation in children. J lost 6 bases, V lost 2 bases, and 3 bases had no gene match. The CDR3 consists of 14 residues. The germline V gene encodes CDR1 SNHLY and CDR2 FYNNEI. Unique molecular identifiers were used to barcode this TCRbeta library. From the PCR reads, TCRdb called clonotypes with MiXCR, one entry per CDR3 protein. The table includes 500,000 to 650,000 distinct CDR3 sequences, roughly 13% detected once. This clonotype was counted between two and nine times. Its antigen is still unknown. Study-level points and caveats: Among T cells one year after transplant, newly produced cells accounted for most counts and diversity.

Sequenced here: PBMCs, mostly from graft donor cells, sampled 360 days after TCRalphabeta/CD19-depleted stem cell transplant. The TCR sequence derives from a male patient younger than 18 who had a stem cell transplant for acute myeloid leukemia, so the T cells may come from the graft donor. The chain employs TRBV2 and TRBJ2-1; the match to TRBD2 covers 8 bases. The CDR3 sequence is CASSERSGSNEQFF. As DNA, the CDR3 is TGTGCCAGCAGTGAACGGAGCGGGAGCAATGAGCAGTTCTTC. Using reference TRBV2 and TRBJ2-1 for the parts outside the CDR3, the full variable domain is EPEVTQTPSHQVTQMGQEVILRCVPISNHLYFYWYRQILGQKVEFLVSFYNNEISEKSEIFDDQFSVERPDGSNFTLKIRSTKLEDSAMYFCASSERSGSNEQFFGPGTRLTVL.